This paragraph covers one T cell receptor beta chain sequence. Its antigen remains unknown. V was cut by 4 bases and J by 2 bases, with 16 bases left in between. The CDR3 is 15 amino acids. CDR1 DFQATT and CDR2 SNEGSKA come from the germline V gene (reference sequence). The sample comes from a study of response to subunit inactivated influenza vaccine. MiXCR, applied by TCRdb to the RT-PCR reads, yields one record per CDR3 protein. The data show under 950,000 distinct CDR3 sequences, with around 20% seen just once and roughly a tenth held by the top ten. Points from the study as a whole: Few new T cells, the authors suggested, are recruited by each seasonal influenza vaccination.

The chain employs TRBV20-1 and TRBJ2-3; D is ambiguous. This clonotype originated in a man over 45 who received an inactivated influenza vaccine. Sequenced material: PBMCs from blood, taken around 5 days after vaccination. CDR3 nucleotide sequence: TGCAGTGCTACAGGCCCCGGCCCCCACACAGATACGCAGTATTTT. Protein sequence: CSATGPGPHTDTQYF.